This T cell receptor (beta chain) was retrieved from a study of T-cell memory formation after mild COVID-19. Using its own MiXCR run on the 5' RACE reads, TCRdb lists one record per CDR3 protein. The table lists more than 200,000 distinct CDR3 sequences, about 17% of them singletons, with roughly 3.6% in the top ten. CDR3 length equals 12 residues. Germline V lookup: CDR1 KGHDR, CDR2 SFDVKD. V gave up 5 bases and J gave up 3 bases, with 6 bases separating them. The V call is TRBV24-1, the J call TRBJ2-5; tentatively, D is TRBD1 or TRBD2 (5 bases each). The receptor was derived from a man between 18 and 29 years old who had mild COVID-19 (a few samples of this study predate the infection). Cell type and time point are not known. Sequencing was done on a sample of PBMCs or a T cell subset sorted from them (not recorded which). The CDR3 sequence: CATSGGEETQYF. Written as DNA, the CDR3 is TGTGCCACCAGTGGAGGGGAAGAGACCCAGTACTTC.